The next 10 T cell receptor beta chains were all read from a single sample in a study of blood T cell repertoires in COVID-19. Sequencing was performed with immunoSEQ multiplex PCR; in TCRdb, only in-frame clones are kept and a portion is missing. The sample shows 240,000 or so clones, around 89% of them seen only once. The sequencing input was peripheral blood. The source of these receptors is a woman aged 40 to 55 who had recovered from COVID-19.

The chain has TRBV12-3 or TRBV12-4 and TRBJ2-1; tentative D call: TRBD1 (6 bases). The CDR3 is 11 amino acids. Trimming removed 6 bases at V and 12 bases at J, with 12 bases between. In nucleotides, the CDR3 is TGTGCCAGCAGCCCAGGGGCCTGGCAGTTCTTC. This codes for CASSPGAWQFF.

The V gene is TRBV6-4, the J gene TRBJ1-6; D might be TRBD1 (5 bases). This CDR3 has 13 amino acids. Trimming pared 3 bases from V and 13 bases from J, leaving 13 bases between. CDR1 and CDR2 from the germline V gene are MRHNA and SNTAGT. This CDR3 is CASSEGRELPLHF. In DNA, the CDR3 is TGTGCCAGCAGTGAGGGGCGAGAATTGCCCCTCCACTTT.

V gene TRBV7-2 combines with J gene TRBJ1-3; 7 nucleotides align to TRBD1. The CDR3 contains 13 residues. Germline lookup yields CDR1 SGHTA and CDR2 FQGNSA. V was pared by 1 base and J by 11 bases, with 5 bases of the junction left unmatched. DNA for the CDR3: TGTGCCAGCAGCTTAGTCCAGGGGGTCGCCATATATTTT. This gives the protein CASSLVQGVAIYF.

This clone was seen once. This chain connects TRBV2 to TRBJ1-1; tentative D call: TRBD1 (5 bases). CDR1 SNHLY and CDR2 FYNNEI come from the germline V gene. The CDR3 is made up of 14 amino acids. The V gene lost 6 bases and the J gene lost 6 bases, with 17 bases spanning the gap. Here the CDR3 DNA reads TGTGCCAGCAGCCCACCGGAAACCAGGGCTGAAGCTTTCTTT. Residues: CASSPPETRAEAFF.

This chain uses TRBV9 with TRBJ2-5; TRBD2 aligns across 11 bases. Germline V gives CDR1 SGDLS, CDR2 YYNGEE. The CDR3 has 16 residues. The V segment lost 0 bases and the J segment 7 bases; nucleotides outside the gene matches: 8. DNA for the CDR3: TGTGCCAGCAGCGTAGGGTCGACTAGCGGGGTGGGGACCCAGTACTTC. The encoded protein is CASSVGSTSGVGTQYF.

The rearrangement links TRBV27 to TRBJ2-7; D gene ambiguous. The CDR3 is made up of 11 amino acids. Germline CDR1 and CDR2: MNHEY and SMNVEV (reference sequence). Trimming took 7 bases from V and 2 from J, leaving 6 bases between them. The CDR3 region has the DNA TGTGCCAGCACCCAAACCTACGAGCAGTACTTC. Its protein product is CASTQTYEQYF.

In its sample, this clone was seen a few times. The chain couples TRBV30 to TRBJ1-5; 7 bases are shared with TRBD1. Germline lookup yields CDR1 GTSNPN and CDR2 SVGIG (reference sequence). This CDR3 comprises 18 residues. The V segment lost 1 base and the J segment 4 bases; nucleotides outside the gene matches: 16. The CDR3 loop reads CAWSAVRLTRQGNQPQHF. CDR3 bases: TGTGCCTGGAGTGCGGTCCGCCTCACCAGACAGGGAAATCAGCCCCAGCATTTT.

This rearrangement joins TRBV7-2 to TRBJ1-1; D is undetermined. The germline V gene has CDR1 SGHTA and CDR2 FQGNSA. V was shortened by 0 bases and J by 5 bases, with 13 bases between the two germline ends. The CDR3 extends over 15 amino acids. In nucleotides, the CDR3 is TGTGCCAGCAGCTTAGCGGGGAGGCGAGGTACTGAAGCTTTCTTT. Its translation is CASSLAGRRGTEAFF.

The rearrangement uses TRBV6-2 or TRBV6-3 and TRBJ1-5; a weak D match, TRBD1 (6 bases). This CDR3 is 14 amino acids long. Trimming removed 2 bases from V and 6 bases from J, with 11 bases in between. Germline CDR1 reads MNHEY; CDR2 reads SVGEGT. DNA of the CDR3: TGTGCCAGCAGTTACGGGGCAGGGGCTCAGCCCCAGCATTTT. This gives the protein CASSYGAGAQPQHF.

The rearrangement links TRBV24-1 to TRBJ2-1, with D tentatively TRBD2 (6 bases). Deletions cut 3 bases from V and 7 bases from J, with 12 bases between. Germline-derived CDR1 and CDR2 are KGHDR and SFDVKD. The CDR3 sequence is 14 residues long. The CDR3 sequence is CATSDRTNSNEQFF. The CDR3 DNA sequence: TGTGCCACCAGTGATAGGACTAATTCTAATGAGCAGTTCTTC.